The 20 T cell receptor beta chains presented below share a single source sample, sequenced in a study of blood T cell repertoires in COVID-19. Generated by immunoSEQ multiplex PCR, the TCRdb table keeps only in-frame clones and is missing some. The table shows 150,000 or so clones, with about 73% occurring only once. Sequencing was carried out using peripheral blood. The receptor set was obtained from an elderly man with acute or convalescent COVID-19.

This chain links TRBV6-1 with TRBJ1-3, with a weak D call TRBD1 (5 bases). The V gene lost 3 bases and the J gene lost 3 bases, with 9 bases spanning the gap. The CDR3 has 14 amino acids. Germline values: CDR1 MNHNS, CDR2 SASEGT. Written as DNA, the CDR3 is TGTGCCAGCAGTGACAGGGCGAATGGAAACACCATATATTTT. This sequence encodes CASSDRANGNTIYF.

The chain employs TRBV7-6 and TRBJ2-1; the D gene is possibly TRBD1 (6 bases). Germline CDR1 is SGHVS and CDR2 is FNYEAQ. V was trimmed by 5 bases and J by 9 bases, leaving 17 bases between them. This CDR3 region has 14 residues. This CDR3 reads CASSGDRGGGEQFF. The CDR3, as DNA: TGTGCCAGCAGCGGAGATCGTGGGGGCGGTGAGCAGTTCTTC.

The genes are TRBV7-8 and TRBJ2-7; TRBD1 aligns across 7 bases. The CDR3 totals 18 residues. Germline lookup yields CDR1 SGHVS and CDR2 FQNEAQ. V lost 5 bases, J lost 3 bases, and 19 bases stayed unmatched. The DNA for the CDR3 is TGTGCCAGCAGCACACAGGGGTACCAGACTGTAAACCGCTACGAGCAGTACGTC. Protein: CASSTQGYQTVNRYEQYV.

This clone showed up just a few times. V gene TRBV7-9 combines with J gene TRBJ2-1; 12 nucleotides line up with TRBD2. Germline loops: CDR1 SEHNR, CDR2 FQNEAQ (reference sequence). This CDR3 contains 18 residues. V was clipped by 5 bases and J by 6 bases; unmatched bases: 14. The CDR3 spells CASSPRGLAGGIGNEQFF. The CDR3 region has the DNA TGTGCCAGCAGCCCCCGCGGGCTAGCGGGGGGGATAGGCAATGAGCAGTTCTTC. Full variable domain (missing parts from reference TRBV7-9 and TRBJ2-1): DTGVSQNPRHKITKRGQNVTFRCDPISEHNRLYWYRQTLGQGPEFLTYFQNEAQLEKSRLLSDRFSAERPKGSFSTLEIQRTEQGDSAMYLCASSPRGLAGGIGNEQFFGPGTRLTVL.

This clone appeared once. The V call is TRBV7-2, the J call TRBJ2-3, with TRBD2 identical over 11 bases. Germline V gene sequence: CDR1 SGHTA, CDR2 FQGNSA. V shed 5 bases, J shed 3 bases, and the junction held 4 bases outside the gene matches. The CDR3 has 15 residues. CDR3 in DNA: TGTGCCAGCAGCCCGGGACTAGCGGTAACAGATACGCAGTATTTT. Translated, it gives CASSPGLAVTDTQYF.

This clone has only a few counts. This chain joins TRBV12-5 and TRBJ2-3; D unclear. There are 14 residues in the CDR3. Trimming pared 3 bases from V and 0 bases from J, leaving 7 bases between. Germline CDR1 is LGHNT and CDR2 is FRNRAP. The CDR3 nucleotides read TGTGCTAGTGGTTTTGGCGGTAGCACAGATACGCAGTATTTT. This translates into CASGFGGSTDTQYF.

This clone appeared once. The chain combines TRBV5-8 with TRBJ1-1; 8 bases agree with TRBD1. From germline, CDR1 is SGHTS and CDR2 YDEGEE. The CDR3 loop spans 13 amino acids. J lost 11 bases, V lost 4 bases, and 10 bases had no gene match. CDR3 protein: CASSHSDREDAFF. CDR3 nucleotides: TGTGCCAGCAGCCACTCGGACAGGGAGGACGCTTTCTTT.

The chain combines TRBV10-3 with TRBJ2-7, with 8 bases matching TRBD1. The CDR3 is 14 residues long. The germline gives CDR1 ENHRY, CDR2 SYGVKD. V was pared by 6 bases and J by 5 bases, with 9 bases of the junction left unmatched. CDR3: CAISNGQGPHEQYF. CDR3 nucleotides: TGTGCCATCAGCAACGGACAGGGACCCCACGAGCAGTACTTC.

The rearrangement uses TRBV27 and TRBJ2-3; 7 bases fit TRBD2. Per the germline V gene, CDR1 is MNHEY and CDR2 is SMNVEV (reference sequence). V lost 7 bases to trimming and J lost 1 base; unmatched junction nucleotides: 8. The CDR3 runs to 15 residues. CDR3 sequence reads: CASTGLVAGTDTQYF. The CDR3 nucleotides read TGTGCCAGCACCGGACTAGTCGCCGGCACAGATACGCAGTATTTT.

The chain is built from TRBV9 and TRBJ2-1; TRBD2 aligns across 7 bases. Germline values: CDR1 SGDLS, CDR2 YYNGEE. After removal of 0 bases from V and 7 bases from J, the junction contained 10 bases not matched to a gene. The CDR3 loop spans 16 amino acids. The DNA for the CDR3 is TGTGCCAGCAGCGTAGGTCCAGCGGGGTGGGGGAATGAGCAGTTCTTC. Translated, it gives CASSVGPAGWGNEQFF.

The chain carries TRBV3-1 (or the pseudogene TRBV3-2) and TRBJ1-4; perhaps TRBD1 as D (6 bases). The germline V gene encodes CDR1 LGHDT and CDR2 YNNKEL (reference sequence). The CDR3 runs 15 residues. V lost 2 bases to trimming and J lost 5 bases, with 12 bases between them. CDR3 nucleotides: TGTGCCAGCAGCCAACCGGGACACGCGAATGAAAAACTGTTTTTT. Protein sequence: CASSQPGHANEKLFF.

This clone came up a few times. The chain links TRBV6-5 to TRBJ2-2; maybe TRBD1 (5 bases). This CDR3 is 13 amino acids long. Germline V lookup: CDR1 MNHEY, CDR2 SVGAGI. The ends were cut back, 10 bases at V and 5 bases at J, with 14 bases in the middle. In DNA, the CDR3 is TGTGCCACCATAACAGGCGTTACCGGGGAGCTGTTTTTT. Translation: CATITGVTGELFF.

This chain joins TRBV10-3 and TRBJ2-5, with TRBD2 identical over 10 bases. This CDR3 has 14 amino acids. V lost 7 bases, J lost 5 bases, and 7 bases stayed unmatched. The V gene's germline CDR1 is ENHRY and CDR2 SYGVKD. This CDR3 is CAIMASGGEETQYF. The CDR3 coding sequence is TGTGCCATCATGGCTAGCGGGGGTGAGGAGACCCAGTACTTC.

This CDR3 is CASSWNGQGAAYEQYF. CDR3 sequence (DNA): TGTGCCAGCAGCTGGAACGGACAGGGAGCTGCCTACGAGCAGTACTTC. The rearrangement joins TRBV7-2 to TRBJ2-7, with 8 bases aligning to TRBD1. In germline, CDR1 is SGHTA, CDR2 FQGNSA. V shed 4 bases, J shed 2 bases, and the junction held 10 bases outside the gene matches. The CDR3 runs to 16 residues.

V is TRBV2 and J is TRBJ2-5, with 14 bases aligning to TRBD2. This CDR3 spans 17 amino acids. The junction had 5 bases not matched to a gene; V was cut back by 5 bases and J by 0 bases. The germline V gene has CDR1 SNHLY and CDR2 FYNNEI. CDR3 in DNA: TGTGCCAGCAGTCTTGGACTAGCGGGGGGACACCAAGAGACCCAGTACTTC. It specifies CASSLGLAGGHQETQYF.

The chain joins TRBV18 to TRBJ1-5; D gene uncertain. V was pared by 1 base and J by 5 bases, with 6 bases between. Germline V gives CDR1 KGHSH, CDR2 LQKENI. The CDR3 consists of 13 residues. The DNA of the CDR3 is TGTGCCAGCTCACCACAACGAGATCAGCCCCAGCATTTT. Translation gives CASSPQRDQPQHF.

The CDR3 nucleotides read TGTGCCAGCAGTGACTCCGGGGGAAATGCCAATGAGCAGTTCTTC. It codes for CASSDSGGNANEQFF. The chain carries TRBV28 and TRBJ2-1, with D maybe TRBD2 (6 bases). Germline V gene data show CDR1 as MDHEN and CDR2 as SYDVKM. Trimming removed 5 bases from V and 6 bases from J, with 17 bases in between. This CDR3 is 15 amino acids long.

The chain recombines TRBV24-1 with TRBJ2-1; tentative D call: TRBD1 (6 bases). Germline V gene lookup returns CDR1 KGHDR and CDR2 SFDVKD. The CDR3 is 13 residues long. Trimming removed 4 bases from V and 10 bases from J, with 13 bases in between. The CDR3 bases are TGTGCCACCAGTGACTCACCCACAGGGGAGCAGTTCTTC. It codes for CATSDSPTGEQFF.

The V and J genes are TRBV7-2 and TRBJ2-2, with D unclear. V was pared by 0 bases and J by 7 bases, with 9 bases between. Germline lookup yields CDR1 SGHTA and CDR2 FQGNSA. The CDR3 is made up of 14 amino acids. In nucleotides, the CDR3 is TGTGCCAGCAGCTTAGCCACTGTCGGCGGGGAGCTGTTTTTT. It is translated as CASSLATVGGELFF. Combining the CDR3 with reference TRBV7-2 and TRBJ2-2 gives the whole variable domain GAGVSQSPSNKVTEKGKDVELRCDPISGHTALYWYRQSLGQGLEFLIYFQGNSAPDKSGLPSDRFSAERTGGSVSTLTIQRTQQEDSAVYLCASSLATVGGELFFGEGSRLTVL.

This clone was seen only a few times. V usage is TRBV28 and J usage is TRBJ1-6; TRBD1 agrees at 9 bases. The V gene end was trimmed by 4 bases and the J gene end by 10 bases; junction bases not matched to a gene: 8. Germline V CDR1 and CDR2: MDHEN, SYDVKM. The CDR3 loop spans 15 amino acids. CDR3 protein: CASSSWGQGASPLHF. The CDR3 coding sequence is TGTGCCAGCAGTTCGTGGGGACAGGGTGCCTCACCCCTCCACTTT.